The 19 T cell receptor beta chains presented below share a single source sample, sequenced in a study of T cells in Graves' hyperthyroidism and ophthalmopathy. RNA transcripts served as the template for amplifying TCR beta CDR3 regions. RT-PCR in the first round (using the HTBI primer set) targeted the TCR CDR3. MiXCR, applied by TCRdb to the multiplex PCR reads, yields one record per CDR3 protein. Here the sample spans around 300,000 distinct CDR3 sequences, approximately 13% being singletons. The sequenced sample was blood. These receptors all come from a young woman with Graves' hyperthyroidism.

This clonotype occurred many times. The chain links TRBV28 to TRBJ2-1, with 11 bases identical to TRBD2. The trim removed 6 bases at V and 5 bases at J, leaving 3 bases unmatched. The CDR3 has 14 residues. The germline CDR1 and CDR2 sequences are MDHEN and SYDVKM. CDR3 DNA sequence: TGTGCCAGCAGGTCGACTAGCGGGAACAATGAGCAGTTCTTC. Encoded protein: CASRSTSGNNEQFF.

In the case of this clonotype: A much bigger clone sits one base away, suggesting this may be a read error. This sequence joins TRBV12-3 or TRBV12-4 and TRBJ1-2; D may be TRBD1 (6 bases). V dropped 6 bases and J dropped 8 bases, with 22 bases sitting between them. There are 15 residues in the CDR3. The CDR3 region has the DNA TGTGCCAGCAGCCCGGGGGGGTTCCCGGGGGCGGGCTACACCTTC. This encodes CASSPGGFPGAGYTF.

The chain is built from TRBV20-1 and TRBJ2-3, with 9 bases fitting TRBD1. The CDR3 has 16 amino acids. V trimming: 4 bases; J trimming: 2 bases; junction bases outside the gene matches: 10. Germline values: CDR1 DFQATT, CDR2 SNEGSKA (reference sequence). CDR3 DNA sequence: TGCAGTGCTACCGACAGGGGGTTTGGATTCACAGATACGCAGTATTTT. This codes for CSATDRGFGFTDTQYF.

At least ten counts were recorded for this clonotype. The chain links TRBV6-1 to TRBJ1-6; D is uncertain. The CDR3 spans 13 residues. Germline lookup yields CDR1 MNHNS and CDR2 SASEGT. The V gene lost 2 bases and the J gene lost 6 bases, with 5 bases spanning the gap. In DNA form, the CDR3 reads TGTGCCAGCAGTGAACGGGGTAATTCACCCCTCCACTTT. It yields the protein CASSERGNSPLHF.

There are many counts of this clonotype. V is TRBV7-9 and J is TRBJ2-7, with D perhaps matching TRBD1 or TRBD2 (5 bases each). Trimming shortened V by 1 base and J by 6 bases, and 13 bases separated the two germline ends. This CDR3 spans 14 amino acids. Germline V gives CDR1 SEHNR, CDR2 FQNEAQ (reference sequence). The CDR3 here is CASSLGGEGSEQYF. As DNA, the CDR3 is TGTGCCAGCAGCTTAGGAGGGGAAGGGAGCGAGCAGTACTTC.

V usage is TRBV3-1 and J usage is TRBJ1-4; D gene unclear. Per germline, CDR1 LGHDT and CDR2 YNNKEL (reference sequence). With 4 bases removed from V and 8 bases from J, the gap between germline ends came to 14 bases. The CDR3 extends over 14 amino acids. This chain's CDR3 is CASSPFGAVEKLFF. CDR3 bases: TGTGCCAGCAGCCCTTTCGGAGCAGTAGAAAAACTGTTTTTT.

This clonotype has ten or more counts. This chain uses TRBV20-1 with TRBJ2-3; 7 positions match TRBD2. V trimming: 6 bases; J trimming: 5 bases; junction bases outside the gene matches: 11. The CDR3 covers 14 residues. CDR1 is DFQATT and CDR2 is SNEGSKA in the germline V gene (reference sequence). CDR3 residues: CSAAGAGDGDTQYF. CDR3 bases: TGCAGTGCGGCCGGGGCGGGGGACGGAGATACGCAGTATTTT.

This clonotype was counted at least ten times. This chain joins TRBV2 and TRBJ2-2; either TRBD1 or TRBD2 may supply D (5 bases each). V lost 6 bases and J 4 bases, leaving 9 bases between the germline ends. Germline values: CDR1 SNHLY, CDR2 FYNNEI. This CDR3 comprises 13 residues. The DNA of the CDR3 is TGTGCCAGCAGGGGGACGGCCACCGGGGAGCTGTTTTTT. It codes for CASRGTATGELFF.

This clonotype came up many times. The chain recombines TRBV20-1 with TRBJ2-1; 7 bases line up with TRBD2. The V gene's germline CDR1 is DFQATT and CDR2 SNEGSKA (reference sequence). The CDR3 extends over 12 amino acids. J lost 8 bases, V lost 4 bases, and 5 bases had no gene match. CDR3 amino acids: CSAIGTIDEQFF. Written as DNA, the CDR3 is TGCAGTGCTATCGGGACTATCGATGAGCAGTTCTTC.

Only a few counts were recorded for this clonotype. This rearrangement joins TRBV6-1 to TRBJ1-5; D perhaps matches TRBD1 (6 bases). Per germline, CDR1 MNHNS and CDR2 SASEGT. The ends were cut back, 6 bases at V and 5 bases at J, with 17 bases in the middle. This CDR3 contains 15 residues. Written as DNA, the CDR3 is TGTGCCAGCAGACCGTACTACAGGGCGGATCAGCCCCAGCATTTT. Its protein is CASRPYYRADQPQHF.

V is TRBV28 and J is TRBJ2-7, with 11 bases that match TRBD2. Germline CDR1 reads MDHEN; CDR2 reads SYDVKM. The V gene end was trimmed by 2 bases and the J gene end by 3 bases; junction bases not matched to a gene: 3. This CDR3 region has 15 residues. The DNA for the CDR3 is TGTGCCAGCAGTTTAGGACTAGCGGGTAACTACGAGCAGTACTTC. Translating gives CASSLGLAGNYEQYF.

This clonotype was observed many times. This sequence joins TRBV7-2 and TRBJ1-6; 7 bases align to TRBD1. Per the germline V gene, CDR1 is SGHTA and CDR2 is FQGNSA. The CDR3 totals 18 residues. J was trimmed by 7 bases and V by 5 bases; bases with no gene match: 17. The CDR3 DNA sequence: TGTGCCAGCAGCCAAGGGCGCACAACCGGGACAGTCAATTCACCCCTCCACTTT. It yields the protein CASSQGRTTGTVNSPLHF. The full variable domain, in which reference TRBV7-2 and TRBJ1-6 provide the parts outside the CDR3, is GAGVSQSPSNKVTEKGKDVELRCDPISGHTALYWYRQSLGQGLEFLIYFQGNSAPDKSGLPSDRFSAERTGGSVSTLTIQRTQQEDSAVYLCASSQGRTTGTVNSPLHFGNGTRLTVT.

This clonotype was recorded at least ten times. The gene calls are TRBV28 and TRBJ2-7, with TRBD2 matching over 9 bases. This CDR3 has 17 residues. Trimming at V came to 5 bases and at J to 2 bases, leaving 13 bases not matched to a gene. Germline V gene data show CDR1 as MDHEN and CDR2 as SYDVKM. The CDR3 region is CASSPPPPLAGAYEQYF. In DNA, the CDR3 is TGTGCCAGCAGTCCTCCCCCCCCTTTAGCGGGAGCCTACGAGCAGTACTTC.

This clonotype occurred many times. This chain uses TRBV9 with TRBJ2-1; 9 bases agree with TRBD2. The CDR3 is 15 amino acids. Trimming cost V 0 bases and J 7 bases; bases outside gene matches: 5. Germline-derived CDR1 and CDR2 are SGDLS and YYNGEE. CDR3 DNA: TGTGCCAGCAGCGTAGGGGGACTAGCTGTTAATGAGCAGTTCTTC. Translated: CASSVGGLAVNEQFF.

This clonotype was seen a handful of times. V is TRBV6-1 and J is TRBJ2-7, with 12 bases aligning to TRBD2. Germline values: CDR1 MNHNS, CDR2 SASEGT. CDR3 length equals 17 residues. The J segment lost 4 bases and the V segment lost 5 bases, leaving 12 bases of the junction unmatched. The CDR3 DNA is TGTGCCAGCAGTCCATCGACAACTAGCGGGAGGACTTACGAGCAGTACTTC. It is translated as CASSPSTTSGRTYEQYF.

This clonotype was observed a few times. The chain carries TRBV19 and TRBJ1-6, with D perhaps matching TRBD1 (5 bases). The CDR3 length is 14 residues. Per germline, CDR1 LNHDA and CDR2 SQIVND (reference sequence). V was cut by 5 bases and J by 10 bases, with 15 bases left in between. The CDR3 region is CASSLGPGDSPLHF. CDR3 bases: TGTGCCAGTAGTTTGGGGCCCGGGGACTCACCCCTCCACTTT.

The chain has TRBV7-9 and TRBJ2-7; D might be TRBD1 (6 bases). This CDR3 comprises 15 residues. Germline V lookup: CDR1 SEHNR, CDR2 FQNEAQ (reference sequence). V was clipped by 5 bases and J by 4 bases, with 18 bases between them. Written as DNA, the CDR3 is TGTGCCAGCAGCCCCCCGTTAGGCAGGGGTTACGAGCAGTACTTC. Translating it yields CASSPPLGRGYEQYF.

Written as DNA, the CDR3 is TGCGCCAGCAGCAATACGCGATTAGCGGGAGAGGTCGATGAGCAGTTCTTC. This encodes CASSNTRLAGEVDEQFF. The chain links TRBV4-3 to TRBJ2-1; TRBD2 aligns across 9 bases. In germline, CDR1 is LGHNA, CDR2 YSLEER. V lost 5 bases, J lost 8 bases, and 16 bases stayed unmatched. The CDR3 sequence is 17 residues long.

The table lists this clonotype with many counts. The chain combines TRBV12-5 with TRBJ2-1, with D tentatively TRBD2 (6 bases). This CDR3 contains 13 residues. Germline lookup yields CDR1 LGHNT and CDR2 FRNRAP. V lost 2 bases, J lost 4 bases, and 6 bases lay in between. The CDR3 nucleotides are TGTGCTAGTGGTTTGAGCGGGTACAATGAGCAGTTCTTC. Protein: CASGLSGYNEQFF.